Below, 4 T cell receptor beta chains from the same sample are listed, as sequenced in a study of human T cells and chemical hapten exposure. MiXCR was run by TCRdb on the RACE reads, yielding one entry per CDR3 protein. The sample holds 25,000 to 35,000 distinct CDR3 sequences, approximately 7.4% seen once. Specified time point: healthy volunteer bleed at 2 weeks. Unfractionated whole blood served as the source for total RNA extraction. The sequenced sample consisted of whole blood. These TCRs come from a human donor in good health. Some clones in this sample may be carry-over from other donors' samples.

The chain links TRBV12-3 or TRBV12-4 to TRBJ2-2; D is uncertain. The CDR3 is made up of 15 amino acids. V was cut by 5 bases and J by 0 bases, with 10 bases left in between. CDR3 amino acids: CASSRFVTNTGELFF. CDR3 DNA sequence: TGTGCCAGCAGTAGGTTTGTAACGAACACCGGGGAGCTGTTTTTT.

This clonotype was seen only a few times. CDR3 DNA sequence: TGTGCCTGGAGTGCCCAGGGGGACCTGAACACTGAAGCTTTCTTT. Residues: CAWSAQGDLNTEAFF. This chain connects TRBV30 to TRBJ1-1, with 7 positions matching TRBD1. CDR3 length: 15 residues. The germline V gene encodes CDR1 GTSNPN and CDR2 SVGIG (reference sequence). V shed 1 base and J 0 bases; nucleotides not matched to a gene: 5.

In this sample, this clonotype turned up many times. This rearrangement joins TRBV20-1 to TRBJ1-5; D not resolved. This CDR3 region has 14 residues. The V and J ends lost 0 bases and 4 bases respectively, with 10 bases between them. Germline lookup yields CDR1 DFQATT and CDR2 SNEGSKA (reference sequence). The CDR3 DNA reads TGCAGTGCTAGAGAAACGACACCGAATCAGCCCCAGCATTTT. It encodes CSARETTPNQPQHF.

This clonotype has ten or more counts. The gene calls are TRBV20-1 and TRBJ1-1; 8 positions agree with TRBD1. CDR1 is DFQATT and CDR2 is SNEGSKA in the germline V gene (reference sequence). The CDR3 extends over 17 amino acids. The junction had 9 bases not matched to a gene; V was cut back by 0 bases and J by 0 bases. CDR3 sequence (DNA): TGCAGTGCTAGAGAGGGCAGGGGGCGCGGGGTGAACACTGAAGCTTTCTTT. Residues: CSAREGRGRGVNTEAFF.